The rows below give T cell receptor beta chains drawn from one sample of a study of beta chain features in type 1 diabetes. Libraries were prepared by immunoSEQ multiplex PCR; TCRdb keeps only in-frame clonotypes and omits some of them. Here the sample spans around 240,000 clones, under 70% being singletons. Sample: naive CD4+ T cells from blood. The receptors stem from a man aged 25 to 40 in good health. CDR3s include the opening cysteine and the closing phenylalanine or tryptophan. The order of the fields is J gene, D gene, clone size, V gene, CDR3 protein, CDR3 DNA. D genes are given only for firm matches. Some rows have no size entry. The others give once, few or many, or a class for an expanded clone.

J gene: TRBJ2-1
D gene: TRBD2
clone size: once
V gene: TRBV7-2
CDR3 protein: CASSRLAGVANEQFF
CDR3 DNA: TGTGCCAGCAGCCGACTAGCGGGAGTGGCCAATGAGCAGTTCTTC

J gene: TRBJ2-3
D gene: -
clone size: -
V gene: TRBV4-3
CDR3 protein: CASSQRMSDTQYF
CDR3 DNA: TGCGCCAGCAGCCAACGGATGTCAGATACGCAGTATTTT

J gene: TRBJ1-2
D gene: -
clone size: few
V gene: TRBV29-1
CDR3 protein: CSVQERSTNYGYTF
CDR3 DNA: TGCAGCGTCCAAGAGAGAAGTACTAACTATGGCTACACCTTC

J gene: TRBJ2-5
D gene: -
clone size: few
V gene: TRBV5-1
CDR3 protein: CASSLSLDILGQETQYF
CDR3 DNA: TGCGCCAGCAGCTTATCTCTGGACATTCTGGGGCAAGAGACCCAGTACTTC

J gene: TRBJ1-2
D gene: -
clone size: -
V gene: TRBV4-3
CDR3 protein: CASSRNSQLGNYGYTF
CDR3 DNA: TGCGCCAGCAGCCGAAACTCCCAGTTGGGAAACTATGGCTACACCTTC

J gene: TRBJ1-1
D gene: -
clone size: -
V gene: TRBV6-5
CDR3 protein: CASSYPGNTEAFF
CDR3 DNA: TGTGCCAGCAGTTACCCAGGGAACACTGAAGCTTTCTTT

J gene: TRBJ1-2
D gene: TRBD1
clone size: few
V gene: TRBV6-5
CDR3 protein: CASSYLGGERGYTF
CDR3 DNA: TGTGCCAGCAGTTACCTAGGGGGCGAACGAGGCTACACCTTC

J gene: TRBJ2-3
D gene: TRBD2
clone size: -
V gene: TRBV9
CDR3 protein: CASSTGLAGHTQYF
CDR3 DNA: TGTGCCAGCAGCACTGGACTAGCGGGGCATACGCAGTATTTT

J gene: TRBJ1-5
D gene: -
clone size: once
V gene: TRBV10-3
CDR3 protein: CAISESMYNQPQHF
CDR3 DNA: TGTGCCATCAGTGAGTCGATGTATAATCAGCCCCAGCATTTT

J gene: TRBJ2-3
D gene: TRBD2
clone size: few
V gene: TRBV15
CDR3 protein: CATSRDSKRGDYTDTQYF
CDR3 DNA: TGTGCCACCAGCAGAGATTCTAAGCGGGGGGACTACACAGATACGCAGTATTTT

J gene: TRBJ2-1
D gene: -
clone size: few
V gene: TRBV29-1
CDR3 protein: CSVGGFSYNEQFF
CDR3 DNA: TGCAGCGTTGGTGGGTTTTCCTACAATGAGCAGTTCTTC

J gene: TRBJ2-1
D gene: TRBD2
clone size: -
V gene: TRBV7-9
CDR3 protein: CASSRTSGSIYEQFF
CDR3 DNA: TGTGCCAGCAGCCGTACTAGCGGGAGTATCTATGAGCAGTTCTTC

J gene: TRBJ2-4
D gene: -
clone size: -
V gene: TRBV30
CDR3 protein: CAWSVLQNIQYF
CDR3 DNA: TGTGCCTGGAGTGTACTACAGAACATTCAGTACTTC

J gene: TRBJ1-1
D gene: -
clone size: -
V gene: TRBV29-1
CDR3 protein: CSVNRANTEAFF
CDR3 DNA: TGCAGCGTCAACAGGGCAAACACTGAAGCTTTCTTT

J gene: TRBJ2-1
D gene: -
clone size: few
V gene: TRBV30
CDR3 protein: CAWSRRFGDEQFF
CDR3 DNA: TGTGCCTGGAGTAGGCGGTTTGGGGATGAGCAGTTCTTC

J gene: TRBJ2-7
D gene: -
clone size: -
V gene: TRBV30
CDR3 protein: CACLGQTYEQYF
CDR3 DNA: TGTGCCTGTCTCGGACAGACCTACGAGCAGTACTTC

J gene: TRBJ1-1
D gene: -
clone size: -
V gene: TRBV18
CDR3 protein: CASSPLGESGTEAFF
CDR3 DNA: TGTGCCAGCTCACCTCTAGGGGAAAGTGGCACTGAAGCTTTCTTT

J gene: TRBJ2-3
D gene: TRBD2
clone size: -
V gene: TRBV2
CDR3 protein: CASTAASGRWDTQYF
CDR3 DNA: TGTGCCAGCACCGCGGCTAGCGGTCGCTGGGATACGCAGTATTTT

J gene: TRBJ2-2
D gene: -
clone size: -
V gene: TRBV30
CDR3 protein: CAWTVVPGELFF
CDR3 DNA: TGTGCCTGGACTGTAGTGCCCGGGGAGCTGTTTTTT

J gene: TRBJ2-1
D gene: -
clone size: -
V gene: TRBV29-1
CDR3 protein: CSVGPGRTLEQFF
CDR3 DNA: TGCAGCGTCGGTCCGGGACGGACCCTTGAGCAGTTCTTC

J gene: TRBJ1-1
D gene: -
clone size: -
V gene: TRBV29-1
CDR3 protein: CSVVLDVGMNAFF
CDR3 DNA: TGCAGCGTGGTCCTGGACGTAGGGATGAATGCTTTCTTT

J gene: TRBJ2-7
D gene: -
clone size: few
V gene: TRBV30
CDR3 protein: CAWSAGAEQYF
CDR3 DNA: TGTGCCTGGAGTGCAGGGGCCGAGCAGTACTTC

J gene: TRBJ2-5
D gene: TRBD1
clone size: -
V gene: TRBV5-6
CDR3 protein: CASSFGQGQETQYF
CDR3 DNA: TGTGCCAGCAGCTTCGGACAGGGCCAAGAGACCCAGTACTTC

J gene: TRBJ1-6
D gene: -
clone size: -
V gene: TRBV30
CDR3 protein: CAWSPGLRWDSPLHF
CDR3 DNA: TGTGCCTGGAGTCCAGGGCTTAGATGGGATTCACCCCTCCACTTT

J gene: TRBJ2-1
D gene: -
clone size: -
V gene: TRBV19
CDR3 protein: CASSSPYPSIGGYNEQFF
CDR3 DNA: TGTGCCAGTAGTTCCCCTTACCCCTCTATAGGTGGATACAATGAGCAGTTCTTC

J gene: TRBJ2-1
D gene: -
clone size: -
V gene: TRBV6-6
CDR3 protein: CASSYSVRNEQFF
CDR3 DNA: TGTGCCAGCAGTTACTCGGTTAGAAATGAGCAGTTCTTC

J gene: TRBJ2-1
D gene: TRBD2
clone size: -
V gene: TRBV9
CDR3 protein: CASAGGGLYNEQFF
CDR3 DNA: TGTGCCAGCGCCGGCGGGGGGCTCTACAATGAGCAGTTCTTC

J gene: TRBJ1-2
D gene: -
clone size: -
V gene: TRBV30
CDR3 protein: CAWSGLYGYTF
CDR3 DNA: TGTGCCTGGAGCGGACTCTATGGCTACACCTTC

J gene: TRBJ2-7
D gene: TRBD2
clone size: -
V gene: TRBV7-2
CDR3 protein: CASSLVGLAAYEQYF
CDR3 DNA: TGTGCCAGCAGCTTAGTGGGACTAGCGGCCTACGAGCAGTACTTC

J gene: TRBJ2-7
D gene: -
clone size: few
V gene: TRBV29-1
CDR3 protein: CSVGGHSSYEQYF
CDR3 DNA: TGCAGCGTTGGAGGACATTCCTCCTACGAGCAGTACTTC

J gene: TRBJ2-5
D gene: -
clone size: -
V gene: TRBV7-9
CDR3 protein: CASSLHRLAQETQYF
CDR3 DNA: TGTGCCAGCAGCTTACATCGTCTAGCACAAGAGACCCAGTACTTC

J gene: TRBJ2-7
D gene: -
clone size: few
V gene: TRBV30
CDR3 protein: CAWSGGPILYF
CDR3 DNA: TGTGCCTGGAGTGGGGGCCCAATCCTGTACTTC

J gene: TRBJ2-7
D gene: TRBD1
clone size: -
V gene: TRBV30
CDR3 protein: CAWGDSPYEQYF
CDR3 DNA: TGTGCCTGGGGGGACAGTCCCTACGAGCAGTACTTC

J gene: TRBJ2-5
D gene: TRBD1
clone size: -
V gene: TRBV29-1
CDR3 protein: CSVRDRGRVETQYF
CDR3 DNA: TGCAGCGTCCGGGACAGGGGGCGCGTAGAGACCCAGTACTTC

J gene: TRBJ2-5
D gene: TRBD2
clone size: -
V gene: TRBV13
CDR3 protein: CASGLAGVETQYF
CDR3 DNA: TGTGCCAGCGGACTAGCGGGAGTAGAGACCCAGTACTTC

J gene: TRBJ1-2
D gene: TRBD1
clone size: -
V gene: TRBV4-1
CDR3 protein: CASSQDAGGGIYGYTF
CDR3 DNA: TGCGCCAGCAGCCAAGATGCAGGGGGCGGAATCTATGGCTACACCTTC

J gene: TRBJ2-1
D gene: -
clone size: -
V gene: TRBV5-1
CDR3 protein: CASRVGYNEQFF
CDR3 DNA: TGCGCCAGCAGGGTGGGCTACAATGAGCAGTTCTTC

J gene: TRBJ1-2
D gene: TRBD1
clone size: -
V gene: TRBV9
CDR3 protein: CASSAGQGDYGYTF
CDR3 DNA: TGTGCCAGCAGCGCGGGACAGGGGGACTATGGCTACACCTTC

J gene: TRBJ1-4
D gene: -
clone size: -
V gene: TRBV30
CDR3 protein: CAWADSPLGEKLFF
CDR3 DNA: TGTGCCTGGGCCGACAGTCCCCTCGGCGAAAAACTGTTTTTT

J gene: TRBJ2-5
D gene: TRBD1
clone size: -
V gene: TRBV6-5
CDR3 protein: CASSPQGRGRETQYF
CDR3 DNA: TGTGCCAGCAGTCCACAGGGGAGAGGGAGAGAGACCCAGTACTTC

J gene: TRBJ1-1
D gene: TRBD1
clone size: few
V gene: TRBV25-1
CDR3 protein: CASSDQQGFGAEAFF
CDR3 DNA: TGTGCCAGCAGTGACCAACAGGGGTTTGGTGCTGAAGCTTTCTTT

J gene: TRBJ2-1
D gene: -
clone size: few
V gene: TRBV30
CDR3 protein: CAWSGSGRSYNEQFF
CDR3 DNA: TGTGCCTGGAGTGGGTCAGGGAGGTCCTACAATGAGCAGTTCTTC

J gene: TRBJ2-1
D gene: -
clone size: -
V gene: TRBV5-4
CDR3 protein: CASSLGLDYNEQFF
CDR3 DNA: TGTGCCAGCAGCTTGGGACTAGACTACAATGAGCAGTTCTTC

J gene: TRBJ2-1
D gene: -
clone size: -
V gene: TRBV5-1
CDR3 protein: CASSLVGGSYNEQFF
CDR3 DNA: TGCGCCAGCAGCTTGGTAGGGGGCTCCTACAATGAGCAGTTCTTC

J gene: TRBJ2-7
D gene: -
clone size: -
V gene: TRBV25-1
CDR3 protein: CASSENEGRASYEQYF
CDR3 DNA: TGTGCCAGCAGTGAGAATGAGGGACGGGCCTCCTACGAGCAGTACTTC

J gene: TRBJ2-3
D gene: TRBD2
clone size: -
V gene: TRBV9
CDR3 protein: CASSGTSGPSTDTQYF
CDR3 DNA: TGTGCCAGCAGCGGGACTAGCGGACCTAGCACAGATACGCAGTATTTT

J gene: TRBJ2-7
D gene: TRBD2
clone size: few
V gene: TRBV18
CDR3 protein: CASSRTSGGIYEQYF
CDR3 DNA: TGTGCCAGCTCACGGACTAGCGGGGGAATATACGAGCAGTACTTC

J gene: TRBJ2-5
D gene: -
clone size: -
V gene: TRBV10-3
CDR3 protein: CAISEFDNQETQYF
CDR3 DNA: TGTGCCATCAGTGAGTTCGACAACCAAGAGACCCAGTACTTC

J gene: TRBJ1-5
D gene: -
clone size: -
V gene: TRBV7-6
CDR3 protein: CASSLEETVKHF
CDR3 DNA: TGTGCCAGCAGCTTAGAGGAGACTGTCAAGCATTTT

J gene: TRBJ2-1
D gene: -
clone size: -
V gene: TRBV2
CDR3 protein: CASIPTLSYNEQFF
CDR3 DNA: TGTGCCAGCATCCCGACTCTTTCCTACAATGAGCAGTTCTTC

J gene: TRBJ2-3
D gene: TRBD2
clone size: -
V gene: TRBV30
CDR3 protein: CAWRGLADTDTQYF
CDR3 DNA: TGTGCCTGGAGGGGACTAGCGGACACAGATACGCAGTATTTT

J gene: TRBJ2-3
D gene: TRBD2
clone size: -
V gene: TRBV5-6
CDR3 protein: CASTPAGRGRYTQYF
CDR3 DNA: TGTGCCAGCACCCCCGCCGGGAGGGGTAGGTATACGCAGTATTTT

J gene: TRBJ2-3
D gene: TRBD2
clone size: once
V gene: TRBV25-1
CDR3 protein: CASSRAGATDTQYF
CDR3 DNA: TGTGCCAGCAGTAGGGCGGGAGCCACAGATACGCAGTATTTT

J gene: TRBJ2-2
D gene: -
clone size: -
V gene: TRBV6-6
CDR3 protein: CATGAGKTGELFF
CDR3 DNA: TGTGCCACGGGCGCAGGGAAGACCGGGGAGCTGTTTTTT

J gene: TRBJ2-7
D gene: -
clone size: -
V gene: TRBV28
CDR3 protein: CASRGGGLYEQYF
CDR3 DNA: TGTGCCAGCAGAGGAGGGGGCCTCTACGAGCAGTACTTC